What follows describes a single TCR beta chain. Only in-frame clones appear in the TCRdb table, and some are missing; sequencing was by immunoSEQ multiplex PCR. Of over 9,500 clones detected, 60% to 80% appear once; the ten largest clones hold about 18%. J was trimmed by 2 bases and V by 10 bases; bases with no gene match: 8. This CDR3 contains 14 residues. Looked up from germline, CDR1 is SEHNR and CDR2 is FQNEAQ (reference sequence). Treatment given: randomized to nivolumab then ipilimumab (arm A) or the reverse (arm B). DNA-damaging chemotherapy had not been given to any patient beforehand. Sorted cells were live CD3+CD8+, lacking CD19 and CD56, from PBMCs. The data stem from a study of sequential checkpoint blockade in melanoma. Background on the study: Patients were randomized 1:1 to nivolumab-then-ipilimumab or ipilimumab-then-nivolumab first-line.

The chain recombines TRBV7-9 with TRBJ1-2, with TRBD1 matching 9 bases. The sequenced sample was CD8+ T cells sorted from blood (inferred from file names), obtained from a patient given nivolumab and ipilimumab in sequence. The clonotype comes from a human donor with melanoma. The CDR3 protein is CATEGTGMNYGYTF. CDR3 nucleotides: TGTGCCACAGAGGGGACAGGGATGAACTATGGCTACACCTTC. The whole variable domain, remainder taken from reference TRBV7-9 and TRBJ1-2, is DTGVSQNPRHKITKRGQNVTFRCDPISEHNRLYWYRQTLGQGPEFLTYFQNEAQLEKSRLLSDRFSAERPKGSFSTLEIQRTEQGDSAMYLCATEGTGMNYGYTFGSGTRLTVV.